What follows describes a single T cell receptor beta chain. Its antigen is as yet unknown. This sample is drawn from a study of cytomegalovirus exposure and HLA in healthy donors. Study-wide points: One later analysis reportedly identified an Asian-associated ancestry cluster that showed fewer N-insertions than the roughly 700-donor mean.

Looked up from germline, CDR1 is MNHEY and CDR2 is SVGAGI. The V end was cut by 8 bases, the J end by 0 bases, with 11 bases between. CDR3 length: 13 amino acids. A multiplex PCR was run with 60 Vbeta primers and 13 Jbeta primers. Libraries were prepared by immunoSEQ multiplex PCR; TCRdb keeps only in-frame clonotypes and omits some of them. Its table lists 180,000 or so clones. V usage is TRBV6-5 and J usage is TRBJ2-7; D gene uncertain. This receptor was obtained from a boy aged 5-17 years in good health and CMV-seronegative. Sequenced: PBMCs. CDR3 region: CASSRPLSYEQYF. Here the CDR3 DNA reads TGTGCCAGCTCGAGGCCCCTCTCCTACGAGCAGTACTTC.